This TCR beta chain was recorded in a study of T-cell reconstitution after alpha-beta-depleted transplantation in children. V shed 10 bases and J shed 1 base, with 7 bases lying between them. This CDR3 region has 11 residues. A TCRbeta library incorporating unique molecular identifiers was prepared. TCRdb independently ran MiXCR on the PCR reads; one entry per CDR3 protein. The sample lists 500,000 to 600,000 distinct CDR3 sequences; approximately 16% were seen once. Only a few counts were recorded for this clonotype. The chain carries TRBV12-3 or TRBV12-4 and TRBJ1-1; the D is unclear. The sequence derives from a human donor who donated a stem cell graft to a child with acute lymphoblastic leukemia. The specimen comprised PBMCs from the stem cell graft donor, sampled from the stem cell graft. The CDR3 DNA reads as TGTGCCACTTACAGGAACACTGAAGCTTTCTTT. Protein sequence: CATYRNTEAFF.